A single sample is the source of the 19 T cell receptor beta chains below, sequenced in a study of identical twins. TCRdb fed the 5' RACE reads into MiXCR, producing one record per CDR3 protein. This sample has about 530,000 distinct CDR3 sequences, with more than 20% found just once. Separately, the same data were catalogued under a study of yellow fever vaccine responses in identical twins.

The sequenced sample was CD4+ T cells sorted from blood. These receptors originate from a woman in her late teens or twenties in good health.

This clonotype has only a few counts. V usage is TRBV11-2 and J usage is TRBJ2-1; the match to TRBD2 covers 10 bases. V gave up 5 bases and J gave up 10 bases; unmatched junction bases: 8. The CDR3 totals 14 residues. CDR1 is SGHAT and CDR2 is FQNNGV in the germline V gene. The CDR3 here is CASSPTRTSGEQFF. The CDR3 nucleotides read TGTGCCAGCAGCCCGACCCGGACTAGCGGCGAGCAGTTCTTC.

This sequence joins TRBV7-9 and TRBJ2-5; D gene ambiguous. Germline V gives CDR1 SEHNR, CDR2 FQNEAQ (reference sequence). The V and J ends lost 5 bases and 5 bases respectively, with 9 bases between them. There are 12 residues in the CDR3. In DNA form, the CDR3 reads TGTGCCAGCAGCCTAGTGACGGAGACCCAGTACTTC. This sequence encodes CASSLVTETQYF.

The sample holds a few counts of this clonotype. The CDR3 nucleotides read TGTGCCAGCGAATCTAGCGGGAGCTCCTACGAGCAGTACTTC. Translating gives CASESSGSSYEQYF. This chain uses TRBV6-1 with TRBJ2-7, with 10 bases identical to TRBD2. V gave up 8 bases and J gave up 0 bases; unmatched junction bases: 4. The CDR3 is 14 amino acids. Germline CDR1 and CDR2: MNHNS and SASEGT.

Remarks on this clonotype: At one end, the junction sequence differs from germline, possibly due to a read error. V usage is TRBV7-2 and J usage is TRBJ2-7, with 7 bases identical to TRBD1. The CDR3 is 15 amino acids. Germline values: CDR1 SGHTA, CDR2 FQGNSA. The CDR3 nucleotides are TGTGCCAGCAGCATTGACAGGGAACGATCTGGCGAGCAGTACTTT. Amino acid sequence: CASSIDRERSGEQYF.

This chain connects TRBV12-5 to TRBJ2-1; D call uncertain. Germline V gene lookup returns CDR1 LGHNT and CDR2 FRNRAP. Trimming pared 2 bases from V and 8 bases from J, leaving 7 bases between. The CDR3 covers 12 residues. The CDR3 DNA follows: TGTGCTAGTGGTTTGAGGTTTTATGAGCAGTTCTTC. Amino acids: CASGLRFYEQFF.

A few counts support this clonotype. The chain carries TRBV20-1 and TRBJ2-5; 12 nucleotides line up with TRBD2. V gave up 3 bases and J gave up 1 base; unmatched junction bases: 3. This CDR3 has 15 amino acids. The germline V gene has CDR1 DFQATT and CDR2 SNEGSKA (reference sequence). This CDR3 is CSARTSGGPQETQYF. The CDR3, as DNA: TGCAGTGCTAGGACTAGCGGGGGCCCCCAAGAGACCCAGTACTTC.

This clonotype showed up just a few times. The chain has TRBV12-3 or TRBV12-4 and TRBJ2-7; a possible D gene is TRBD1 (5 bases). The V gene lost 8 bases and the J gene lost 5 bases, with 10 bases spanning the gap. This CDR3 comprises 11 residues. CDR3 loop: CASAQGNEQYF. CDR3 DNA sequence: TGTGCCAGCGCCCAGGGTAACGAGCAGTACTTC.

The rearrangement joins TRBV4-1 to TRBJ2-3; 7 bases fit TRBD1. The germline V gene encodes CDR1 MGHRA and CDR2 YSYEKL. With 4 bases clipped from V and 0 bases from J, the junction kept 4 bases outside the gene matches. This CDR3 has 15 residues. CDR3 in amino acids: CASSRRQGSTDTQYF. DNA for the CDR3: TGCGCCAGCAGCCGACGACAGGGAAGCACAGATACGCAGTATTTT.

This chain joins TRBV3-1 and TRBJ1-1; D is unclear. CDR1 and CDR2 (germline): LGHDT, YNNKEL (reference sequence). The V end was cut by 1 base, the J end by 6 bases, with 15 bases between. The length of the CDR3 is 15 residues. CDR3 amino acids: CASSQGGAGWAEAFF. CDR3 coding DNA: TGTGCCAGCAGCCAAGGTGGAGCAGGCTGGGCTGAAGCTTTCTTT.

A few counts support this clonotype. The chain combines TRBV25-1 with TRBJ2-2, with D possibly called TRBD1 or TRBD2 (5 bases each). V was trimmed by 7 bases and J by 7 bases, leaving 16 bases between them. The CDR3 has 14 amino acids. Per germline, CDR1 MGHDK and CDR2 SYGVNS. The CDR3 spells CASIEPGTGGELFF. The CDR3 bases are TGTGCCAGCATAGAGCCAGGGACGGGCGGGGAGCTGTTTTTT.

In regard to this clonotype: One junction end disagrees with the germline gene, perhaps due to a read error. The chain recombines TRBV12-3 or TRBV12-4 with TRBJ2-6; D is perhaps TRBD2 (6 bases). The CDR3 extends over 14 amino acids. CDR3 DNA: TGTGCCAGCAGTCAGTTTCGGGACTCCAAAGTCCTGACTTTC. Its translation: CASSQFRDSKVLTF.

This chain connects TRBV18 to TRBJ2-7, with D uncertain. This CDR3 spans 13 amino acids. Trimming took 0 bases from V and 4 from J, leaving 7 bases between them. Germline V lookup: CDR1 KGHSH, CDR2 LQKENI. The CDR3 DNA reads TGTGCCAGCTCACCACCTCTACTTTACGAGCAGTACTTC. Its protein is CASSPPLLYEQYF.

This sequence joins TRBV18 and TRBJ2-1, with D perhaps matching TRBD2 (6 bases). The V gene's germline CDR1 is KGHSH and CDR2 LQKENI. V was clipped by 4 bases and J by 10 bases, with 23 bases between them. The CDR3 extends over 16 amino acids. For the CDR3, the DNA is TGTGCCAGCTCACGACCGGGGAGCGGGCCTTTAAAGGAGCAGTTCTTC. It encodes CASSRPGSGPLKEQFF.

This clonotype was observed a few times. The chain joins TRBV5-1 to TRBJ2-2; 11 bases line up with TRBD2. CDR3 length equals 16 residues. Germline trimming cut 3 bases from V and 6 bases from J; bases unmatched to any gene: 7. Germline loops: CDR1 SGHRS, CDR2 YFSETQ. CDR3 coding DNA: TGCGCCAGCAGCTACAGACTAGCGGGATCCTCCGGGGAGCTGTTTTTT. This sequence encodes CASSYRLAGSSGELFF.

The chain joins TRBV20-1 to TRBJ1-2; D gene uncertain. CDR1 and CDR2 from the germline V gene are DFQATT and SNEGSKA (reference sequence). Trimming removed 4 bases at V and 8 bases at J, with 14 bases between. This CDR3 is 12 amino acids long. CDR3 nucleotides: TGCAGTGCTACAGACTTAGATACGGGCTACACCTTC. Its translation: CSATDLDTGYTF.

The rearrangement joins TRBV10-3 to TRBJ2-1; D possibly uses TRBD1 or TRBD2 (5 bases each). The germline V and J ends were trimmed by 10 bases and 7 bases, with 17 bases remaining between them. CDR1 ENHRY and CDR2 SYGVKD come from the germline V gene. The CDR3 totals 13 residues. The CDR3 loop is CATWGSVGNEQFF. CDR3 sequence (DNA): TGTGCCACCTGGGGGTCGGTTGGGAATGAGCAGTTCTTC.

This clonotype came up a few times. The chain links TRBV12-3 or TRBV12-4 to TRBJ1-2; tentative D call: TRBD1 (6 bases). V gave up 3 bases and J gave up 6 bases, with 11 bases separating them. The length of the CDR3 is 13 residues. The CDR3 here is CASSFVTGHGYTF. CDR3 DNA: TGTGCCAGCAGTTTTGTGACAGGCCATGGCTACACCTTC.

This clonotype came up a few times. V usage is TRBV6-5 and J usage is TRBJ2-1, with 10 bases that match TRBD2. The CDR3 extends over 14 amino acids. J was trimmed by 7 bases and V by 2 bases; bases with no gene match: 2. The V gene's germline CDR1 is MNHEY and CDR2 SVGAGI. CDR3 nucleotide sequence: TGTGCCAGCAGTTACACTAGCGGGATTAATGAGCAGTTCTTC. Its translation is CASSYTSGINEQFF.

The CDR3 here is CASRHRLAETYNEQFF. DNA for the CDR3: TGTGCCAGCAGACACCGACTAGCGGAGACCTACAATGAGCAGTTCTTC. The rearrangement uses TRBV7-8 and TRBJ2-1; 9 nucleotides agree with TRBD2. Germline V lookup: CDR1 SGHVS, CDR2 FQNEAQ. CDR3 length: 16 residues. The V segment lost 6 bases and the J segment 2 bases; nucleotides outside the gene matches: 8. Drawing the rest from reference TRBV7-8 and TRBJ2-1, the complete variable domain is GAGVSQSPRYKVAKRGQDVALRCDPISGHVSLFWYQQALGQGPEFLTYFQNEAQLDKSGLPSDRFFAERPEGSVSTLKIQRTQQEDSAVYLCASRHRLAETYNEQFFGPGTRLTVL.